This T cell receptor (beta chain) was profiled in a study of tissue T cells after allogeneic stem cell transplantation. Germline V CDR1 and CDR2: LGHDT, YNNKQL (reference sequence). With V trimmed by 5 bases and J by 7 bases, 8 bases remained unmatched. There are 14 residues in the CDR3. TCRdb's copy holds only in-frame clones and misses some; the assay was immunoSEQ multiplex PCR. The data show under 25,000 clones, 72% seen once. Study observations and caveats: Which tissue TCRs were alloreactive or antigen-specific was not determined. Some clones might be persisting host cells. Within patients, tissue anatomy strongly shaped TCR repertoire composition. The patient cohort was small and clinically heterogeneous, with limited sampling depth.

Points on this clone: The antigen is unknown. Gene and germline names: mouse. The read falls 1 residue short of the CDR3 end, and the missing part is taken from the germline J gene.

This sequence was found in a female BALB/c mouse in good health. The strain bears MHC haplotype H2-d. The sequencing input was spleen. This chain joins TRBV4 and TRBJ2-7; 10 nucleotides line up with TRBD2. CDR3 protein: CASSPDWGALEQYF. Incomplete CDR3 DNA: TGTGCCAGCAGCCCCGACTGGGGGGCGCTCGAACAGTAC.